Listed here are 20 T cell receptor beta chains from one sample, sequenced in a study of T cells after somatic rescue of genetic block. The repertoire was sequenced with immunoSEQ multiplex PCR; TCRdb's copy has only in-frame clones and lacks some. The repertoire includes fewer than 15,000 clones, about 70% of them detected once, and 14% sits in the top ten. Sequenced: peripheral blood mononuclear cells (PBMCs). These receptors originate from a boy between 10 and 17 years old.

This clone was counted between two and nine times. The rearrangement joins TRBV27 to TRBJ1-5; D is unclear. The CDR3 loop spans 12 amino acids. The germline V gene encodes CDR1 MNHEY and CDR2 SMNVEV (reference sequence). V gave up 3 bases and J gave up 7 bases, with 7 bases separating them. In nucleotides, the CDR3 is TGTGCCAGCAGTTTGACCGGGCAGCCCCAGCATTTT. Amino acids: CASSLTGQPQHF.

CDR3 DNA: TGTGCCAGCAGCCGCCCCGGGGAGGGGAGCAATCAGCCCCAGCATTTT. It specifies CASSRPGEGSNQPQHF. V gene TRBV6-6 combines with J gene TRBJ1-5; tentatively, D is TRBD1 (5 bases). With 6 bases removed from V and 1 base from J, the gap between germline ends came to 16 bases. CDR3 size: 16 residues. Germline V gene sequence: CDR1 MNHNY, CDR2 SVGAGI (reference sequence).

In its sample, this clone was seen once. The chain carries TRBV7-9 and TRBJ2-3; no clear D. Germline V gene lookup returns CDR1 SEHNR and CDR2 FQNEAQ (reference sequence). The ends were cut back, 1 base at V and 2 bases at J, with 7 bases in the middle. The CDR3 contains 14 residues. CDR3 protein: CASSLVRFTDTQYF. The CDR3, as DNA: TGTGCCAGCAGCTTAGTCCGTTTCACAGATACGCAGTATTTT.

The chain couples TRBV7-9 to TRBJ2-7; 9 bases are shared with TRBD1. This CDR3 comprises 16 residues. V was clipped by 4 bases and J by 1 base; unmatched bases: 8. Germline V gives CDR1 SEHNR, CDR2 FQNEAQ (reference sequence). CDR3 residues: CASSWVGQGLSYEQYF. The CDR3 DNA follows: TGTGCCAGCAGCTGGGTGGGACAGGGCTTATCCTACGAGCAGTACTTC.

This clone has a single count. The V call is TRBV9, the J call TRBJ2-3, with D uncertain. The CDR3 covers 15 residues. V lost 4 bases and J 1 base, leaving 13 bases between the germline ends. Germline CDR1 is SGDLS and CDR2 is YYNGEE. CDR3 coding DNA: TGTGCCAGCAGCTCAGTTATAAGAGGCACAGATACGCAGTATTTT. As protein: CASSSVIRGTDTQYF.

This chain joins TRBV7-9 and TRBJ1-4; no reliable D call. CDR1 and CDR2 from the germline V gene are SEHNR and FQNEAQ (reference sequence). This CDR3 has 12 residues. Trimming took off 1 base at V and 7 bases at J, with 4 bases between the two ends. The CDR3 protein is CASSLEAEKLFF. DNA of the CDR3: TGTGCCAGCAGCTTAGAAGCTGAAAAACTGTTTTTT.

The chain is built from TRBV7-9 and TRBJ2-3; D not certain. The CDR3 sequence is 15 residues long. Germline assignment: CDR1 SEHNR and CDR2 FQNEAQ (reference sequence). V was trimmed by 2 bases and J by 0 bases, leaving 9 bases between them. CDR3 region: CASSLNSVSTDTQYF. CDR3 nucleotides: TGTGCCAGCAGCTTAAATAGTGTGAGCACAGATACGCAGTATTTT. Variable domain in full (rest from reference TRBV7-9 and TRBJ2-3): DTGVSQNPRHKITKRGQNVTFRCDPISEHNRLYWYRQTLGQGPEFLTYFQNEAQLEKSRLLSDRFSAERPKGSFSTLEIQRTEQGDSAMYLCASSLNSVSTDTQYFGPGTRLTVL.

This chain links TRBV28 with TRBJ2-7; maybe TRBD1 (6 bases). Trimming pared 5 bases from V and 3 bases from J, leaving 14 bases between. The CDR3 extends over 14 amino acids. Germline CDR1 MDHEN, CDR2 SYDVKM. The chain's CDR3 is CASSIGTLHYEQYF. CDR3 sequence (DNA): TGTGCCAGCAGTATAGGGACACTCCACTACGAGCAGTACTTC.

The V and J genes are TRBV6-1 and TRBJ1-1, with a tentative D call TRBD1 (6 bases). V lost 1 base and J lost 8, with 14 bases in between. Germline-derived CDR1 and CDR2 are MNHNS and SASEGT. The CDR3 totals 14 residues. The CDR3: CASSEVAGEREAFF. The DNA of the CDR3 is TGTGCCAGCAGTGAAGTAGCAGGGGAAAGAGAAGCTTTCTTT.

This clone showed up just a few times. V gene TRBV5-1 combines with J gene TRBJ2-3; no clear D gene. This CDR3 is 13 amino acids long. The V and J ends lost 0 bases and 6 bases respectively, with 8 bases between them. The V gene's germline CDR1 is SGHRS and CDR2 YFSETQ. The CDR3 spells CASSLVLKDTQYF. The CDR3 DNA follows: TGCGCCAGCAGCTTGGTTCTAAAGGATACGCAGTATTTT.

The genes are TRBV23-1 and TRBJ2-1, with TRBD1 identical over 7 bases. TRBV23-1 is given ORF status, its function remaining uncertain. The CDR3 extends over 16 amino acids. Losses at the gene ends were 0 bases for V and 0 bases for J; bases not matched to a gene: 2. For the CDR3, the DNA is TGCGCCAGCAGTCAATCGGGACAGTCCTCCTACAATGAGCAGTTCTTC. It yields the protein CASSQSGQSSYNEQFF.

The chain uses TRBV27 and TRBJ2-7; D not resolved. V was trimmed by 2 bases and J by 2 bases, leaving 13 bases between them. The CDR3 totals 15 residues. Germline V lookup: CDR1 MNHEY, CDR2 SMNVEV (reference sequence). The CDR3 nucleotides read TGTGCCAGCAGTTTAATAAATGCAGGTCCCTACGAGCAGTACTTC. This encodes CASSLINAGPYEQYF.

This clone was recorded once. The V call is TRBV7-9, the J call TRBJ1-2; 10 nucleotides align to TRBD1. With 4 bases clipped from V and 4 bases from J, the junction kept 3 bases outside the gene matches. This CDR3 has 14 amino acids. CDR1 and CDR2 from the germline V gene are SEHNR and FQNEAQ (reference sequence). The CDR3 spells CASSYGQGVYGYTF. CDR3 DNA sequence: TGTGCCAGCAGCTACGGACAGGGGGTCTATGGCTACACCTTC.

By sample share, this clone is large. This chain links TRBV5-1 with TRBJ2-5, with D maybe TRBD2 (5 bases). This CDR3 is 18 amino acids long. V was cut by 1 base and J by 1 base, with 20 bases left in between. Germline values: CDR1 SGHRS, CDR2 YFSETQ. The chain's CDR3 is CASSLTPDMSGLQETQYF. The CDR3 DNA is TGCGCCAGCAGCTTGACCCCGGATATGTCAGGACTCCAAGAGACCCAGTACTTC.

This clone came up a few times. This chain connects TRBV18 to TRBJ1-6; no clear D gene. The CDR3 extends over 14 amino acids. Germline V lookup: CDR1 KGHSH, CDR2 LQKENI. Trimming left V 5 bases short and J 7 bases short, with 12 bases between. CDR3: CASSERQANSPLHF. The CDR3 nucleotides read TGTGCCAGCTCAGAGCGACAAGCCAATTCACCCCTCCACTTT.

The chain carries TRBV27 and TRBJ2-1; 11 bases line up with TRBD2. V lost 1 base to trimming and J lost 9 bases; unmatched junction nucleotides: 5. Looked up from germline, CDR1 is MNHEY and CDR2 is SMNVEV (reference sequence). This CDR3 comprises 15 residues. CDR3 protein: CASSLYTSGGGEQFF. The CDR3 nucleotides are TGTGCCAGCAGTTTATATACTAGCGGGGGTGGTGAGCAGTTCTTC.

The genes are TRBV10-3 and TRBJ1-1; D gene ambiguous. CDR1 is ENHRY and CDR2 is SYGVKD in the germline V gene. Trimming removed 4 bases at V and 8 bases at J, with 8 bases between. The CDR3 extends over 11 amino acids. The chain's CDR3 is CAISGSGEAFF. In DNA, the CDR3 is TGTGCCATCAGTGGGTCCGGGGAAGCTTTCTTT.

By sample fraction, this clone is medium-sized. The V call is TRBV30, the J call TRBJ1-4; the D is unclear. Germline V gives CDR1 GTSNPN, CDR2 SVGIG (reference sequence). Trimming pared 2 bases from V and 7 bases from J, leaving 11 bases between. This CDR3 has 13 residues. CDR3 sequence reads: CAWSNSGGEKLFF. In nucleotides, the CDR3 is TGTGCCTGGAGTAACAGCGGTGGTGAAAAACTGTTTTTT.

The rearrangement uses TRBV30 and TRBJ2-3, with TRBD1 matching 8 bases. With 4 bases clipped from V and 3 bases from J, the junction kept 9 bases outside the gene matches. CDR1 and CDR2 from the germline V gene are GTSNPN and SVGIG (reference sequence). CDR3 size: 15 residues. The CDR3 DNA reads TGTGCCTGGATTCTCAGGGGGCCTGATACAGATACGCAGTATTTT. Protein sequence: CAWILRGPDTDTQYF. The full variable domain, with the rest looked up from reference TRBV30 and TRBJ2-3, is SQTIHQWPATLVQPVGSPLSLECTVEGTSNPNLYWYRQAAGRGLQLLFYSVGIGQISSEVPQNLSASRPQDRQFILSSKKLLLSDSGFYLCAWILRGPDTDTQYFGPGTRLTVL.

This clone was found once. The rearrangement joins TRBV5-4 to TRBJ2-2; D is perhaps TRBD1 (6 bases). The CDR3 loop spans 14 amino acids. Germline CDR1 reads SGHNT; CDR2 reads YYREEE (reference sequence). Trimming stripped 0 bases from V and 5 bases from J, with 8 bases between. The CDR3 sequence is CASSLDRETGELFF. DNA for the CDR3: TGTGCCAGCAGCTTGGACAGGGAGACCGGGGAGCTGTTTTTT.